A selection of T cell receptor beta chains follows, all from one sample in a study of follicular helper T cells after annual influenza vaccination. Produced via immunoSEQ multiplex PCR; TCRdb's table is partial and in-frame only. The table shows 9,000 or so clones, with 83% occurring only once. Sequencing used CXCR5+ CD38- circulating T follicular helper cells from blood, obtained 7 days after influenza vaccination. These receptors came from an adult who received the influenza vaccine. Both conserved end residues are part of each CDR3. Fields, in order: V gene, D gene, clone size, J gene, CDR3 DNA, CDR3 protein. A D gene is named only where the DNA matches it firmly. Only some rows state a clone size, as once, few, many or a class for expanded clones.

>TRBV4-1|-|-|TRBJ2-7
TGCGCCAGCAGCCAAGCACAGGGTTACGAGCAGTACTTC
CASSQAQGYEQYF
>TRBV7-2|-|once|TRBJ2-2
TGTGCCAGCAGCTTTCAGGGATCCGGGGAGCTGTTTTTT
CASSFQGSGELFF
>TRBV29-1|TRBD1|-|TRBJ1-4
TGCAGCGTTCGACAGGGCAAAAATGAAAAACTGTTTTTT
CSVRQGKNEKLFF
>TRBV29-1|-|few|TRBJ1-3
TGCAGCGTTGATTCAGGCCGCTCTGGAAACACCATATATTTT
CSVDSGRSGNTIYF
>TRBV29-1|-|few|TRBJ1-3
TGCAGCGTTGGGGCTTCGGGTGGAAACACCATATATTTT
CSVGASGGNTIYF
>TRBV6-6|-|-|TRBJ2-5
TGTGCCAGCAGCTATACTGGGGACACCCAAGAGACCCAGTACTTC
CASSYTGDTQETQYF
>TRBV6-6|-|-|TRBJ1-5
TGTGCCAGCAGTCCCCCGGACGGGAGCAATCAGCCCCAGCATTTT
CASSPPDGSNQPQHF
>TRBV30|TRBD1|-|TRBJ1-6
TGTGCCTGGAAACCCAGGGCAGGGGGTAACAGTTCACCCCTCCACTTT
CAWKPRAGGNSSPLHF
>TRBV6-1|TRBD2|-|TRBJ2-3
TGTGCCAGCAGCCCGGGACTAGCGGGAGCGGATACGCAGTATTTT
CASSPGLAGADTQYF
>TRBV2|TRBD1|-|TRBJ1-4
TGTGCCAGCAACGACCCCCCGGGACAGGGGGAAAAACTGTTTTTT
CASNDPPGQGEKLFF
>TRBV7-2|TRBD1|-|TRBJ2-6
TGTGCCAGCAGCTCCCGGGACAGGGTAGCTGGGGCCAACGTCCTGACTTTC
CASSSRDRVAGANVLTF
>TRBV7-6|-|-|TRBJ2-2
TGTGCCAGCAGCTTAGGCGCAGCCGCGAACACCGGGGAGCTGTTTTTT
CASSLGAAANTGELFF
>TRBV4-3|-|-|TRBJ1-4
TGCGCCAGCAGCCAAGCCCCGACAGGCGCGGGGGAAAAACTGTTTTTT
CASSQAPTGAGEKLFF
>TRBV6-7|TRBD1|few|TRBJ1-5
TGTGCCAGCAACCTAACAGGGGCCTCTAGCAATCAGCCCCAGCATTTT
CASNLTGASSNQPQHF
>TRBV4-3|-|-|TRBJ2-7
TGCGCCAGCAGCCAAATGGGCGGGACTGCCAAAGGGCAGTACTTC
CASSQMGGTAKGQYF
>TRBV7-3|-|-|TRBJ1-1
TGTGCCAGCAGCTCGGGACAGAACACTGAAGCTTTCTTT
CASSSGQNTEAFF
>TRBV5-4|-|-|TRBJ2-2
TGTGCCACCAGTCGGTCTCTCCCGCGGAGGGGGCCAGGCGGGGAGCTGTTTTTT
CATSRSLPRRGPGGELFF
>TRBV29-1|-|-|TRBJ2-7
TGCAGCGTTGGGACAGCCTACGAGCAGTACTTC
CSVGTAYEQYF
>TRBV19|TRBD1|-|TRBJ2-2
TGTGCCAGTAGTACCACAGGGGGCGCGGGCGGGGAGCTGTTTTTT
CASSTTGGAGGELFF
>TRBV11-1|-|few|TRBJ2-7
TGTGCCAGCAGCTCAAGTCCCTACGAGCAGTACTTC
CASSSSPYEQYF
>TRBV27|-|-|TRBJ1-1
TGTGCCAGCAGTTTCTCCCAGTCGGTGAACACTGAAGCTTTCTTT
CASSFSQSVNTEAFF
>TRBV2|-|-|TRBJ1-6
TGTGCCAGCAGTGAACAACACAGGAATAATAATTCACCCCTCCACTTT
CASSEQHRNNNSPLHF
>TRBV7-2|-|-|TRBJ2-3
TGTGCCAGCAGCTTAAGAAAGGCAGATACGCAGTATTTT
CASSLRKADTQYF
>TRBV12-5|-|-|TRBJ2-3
TGTGCTAGTGGTTTGGGACTAAACCCAGATACGCAGTATTTT
CASGLGLNPDTQYF
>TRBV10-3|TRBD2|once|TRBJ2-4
TGTGCCATCAGTGATGGGACTAGCGGACCAGGGGCCAAAAACATTCAGTACTTC
CAISDGTSGPGAKNIQYF
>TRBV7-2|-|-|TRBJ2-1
TGTGCCAGCAGCTCGGCCGGGACCCCGGAGAGGAATGAGCAGTTCTTC
CASSSAGTPERNEQFF
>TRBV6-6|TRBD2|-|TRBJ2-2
TGTGCCAGCAGAAGCCGGACTAGCGGGAGTGGCGGGGAGCTGTTTTTT
CASRSRTSGSGGELFF
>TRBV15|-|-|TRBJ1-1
TGTGCCACCAGCAAAAGAGCGGGCAGGCAGAACACTGAAGCTTTCTTT
CATSKRAGRQNTEAFF
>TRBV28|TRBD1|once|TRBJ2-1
TGTGCCAGCAGTGGGGGACAGGGCCCCTACAATGAGCAGTTCTTC
CASSGGQGPYNEQFF
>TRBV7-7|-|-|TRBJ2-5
TGTGCCAGCAGCTTAGGAAGGGAAGGAACCCAGTACTTC
CASSLGREGTQYF
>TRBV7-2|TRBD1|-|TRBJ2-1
TGTGCCAGCAGCTCCACCTTGGGGACAGGTTACAATGAGCAGTTCTTC
CASSSTLGTGYNEQFF
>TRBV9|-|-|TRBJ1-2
TGTGCCAGCAGCGCCTCTACAGCTAACTATGGCTACACCTTC
CASSASTANYGYTF
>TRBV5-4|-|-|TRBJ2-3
TGTGCCAGCAGCGGACAACCCACAGATACGCAGTATTTT
CASSGQPTDTQYF
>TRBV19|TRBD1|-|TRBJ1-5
TGTGCCAGTAGTAGGACAGGCGTAGGTAGCAATCAGCCCCAGCATTTT
CASSRTGVGSNQPQHF
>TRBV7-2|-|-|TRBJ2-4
TGTGCCAGCAGCTTAGATGGGAGCGAGGACATTCAGTACTTC
CASSLDGSEDIQYF
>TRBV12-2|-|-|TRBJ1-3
TGTGCAAGTCGCTTAGTTTTAGGGGGATGCTCTGGAAACACCATATATTTT
CASRLVLGGCSGNTIYF
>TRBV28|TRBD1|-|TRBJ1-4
TGTGCCAGCAGTACCACCGGGACAGGGTATGAAAAACTGTTTTTT
CASSTTGTGYEKLFF
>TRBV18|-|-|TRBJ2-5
TGTGCCAGCTCACCAACGGACCGCCAAGAGACCCAGTACTTC
CASSPTDRQETQYF
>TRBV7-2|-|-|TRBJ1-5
TGTGCCAGCAGCCCTCACAGCGATCAGCCCCAGCATTTT
CASSPHSDQPQHF
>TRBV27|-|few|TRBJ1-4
TGTGCCAGCAAACGAGGGGGGGGGAATAACGAAAAACTGTTTTTT
CASKRGGGNNEKLFF
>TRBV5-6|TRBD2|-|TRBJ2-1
TGTGCCAGCAGCCAGCAGGCGAGCGGGAGGGCCCTTGAGCAGTTCTTC
CASSQQASGRALEQFF
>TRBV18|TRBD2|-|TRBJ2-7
TGTGCCAGCTCACCTGCGGGGGGCCCTGCCTACGAGCAGTACTTC
CASSPAGGPAYEQYF
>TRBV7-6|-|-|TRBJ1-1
TGTGCCAGCAGCCCTCCGGGACAAGTAATGAACACTGAAGCTTTCTTT
CASSPPGQVMNTEAFF
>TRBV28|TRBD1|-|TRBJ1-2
TGTGCCAGCAGATGGACAGGCCTGACTAACTATGGCTACACCTTC
CASRWTGLTNYGYTF
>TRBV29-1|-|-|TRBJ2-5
TGCAGCGTGGGGGAGAAAGGCACCCAGTACTTC
CSVGEKGTQYF
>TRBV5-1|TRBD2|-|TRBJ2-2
TGCGCCAGCAGCCAGACTAGCGGGACGGGCACCGGGGAGCTGTTTTTT
CASSQTSGTGTGELFF
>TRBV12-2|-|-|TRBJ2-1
TGTGCAAGTCGCTTAGCCCTGGTAGGGCTCTACAATGAGCAGTTCTTC
CASRLALVGLYNEQFF
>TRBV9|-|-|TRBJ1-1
TGTGCCAGCAGCGTAGGGGGGCTAATGCACACTGAAGCTTTCTTT
CASSVGGLMHTEAFF
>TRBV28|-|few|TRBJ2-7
TGTGCCAGCAAACGGAGGAGTCGGACTTACGAGCAGTACTTC
CASKRRSRTYEQYF
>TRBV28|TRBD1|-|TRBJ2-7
TGTGCCAGCAGTTTCCGGACAGGGCTCTACGAGCAGTACTTC
CASSFRTGLYEQYF
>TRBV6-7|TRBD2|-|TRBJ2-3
TGTGCCAGCAGTTACTCGGGGGAAGCGGGAGAGATAGATACGCAGTATTTT
CASSYSGEAGEIDTQYF
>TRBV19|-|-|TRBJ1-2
TGTGCCAGTAGTCCCGTACTCCAAAACTATGGCTACACCTTC
CASSPVLQNYGYTF
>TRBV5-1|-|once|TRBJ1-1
TGCGCCAGCAGCTTAGGGACCAACACTGAAGCTTTCTTT
CASSLGTNTEAFF